Each of the 3 T cell receptor beta chains below was sequenced from the same sample in a study of blood T cell repertoires in COVID-19. Assay: immunoSEQ multiplex PCR; the TCRdb copy retains only in-frame clones and omits some. The data show roughly 70,000 clones, with approximately 84% seen just once and 4.5% held by the top ten. Sequenced material: peripheral blood. The receptor set was obtained from an older woman with acute or convalescent COVID-19.

The chain is built from TRBV5-1 and TRBJ1-2, with 8 bases aligning to TRBD1. V dropped 2 bases and J dropped 4; count of bases not matched to a gene: 1. The CDR3 length is 13 residues. Germline CDR1 is SGHRS and CDR2 is YFSETQ. Written as DNA, the CDR3 is TGCGCCAGCAGCTTTGACAGGGGCTATGGCTACACCTTC. This gives the protein CASSFDRGYGYTF.

The chain links TRBV4-2 to TRBJ1-4; 7 bases are a match to TRBD1. CDR1 and CDR2 from the germline V gene are LGHNA and YNFKEQ. The CDR3 runs to 16 residues. The V and J ends lost 1 base and 0 bases, in that order; junction bases with no gene match: 2. The CDR3 DNA sequence: TGTGCCAGCAGCCAAGCCGGGACAGCAACTAATGAAAAACTGTTTTTT. Its protein is CASSQAGTATNEKLFF.

This chain links TRBV5-1 with TRBJ2-2; D gene unclear. Trimming took off 4 bases at V and 3 bases at J, with 13 bases between the two ends. The CDR3 length is 15 residues. Germline assignment: CDR1 SGHRS and CDR2 YFSETQ. The CDR3, as DNA: TGCGCCAGCAGCCAGATAGCCACGGACACCGGGGAGCTGTTTTTT. Its translation: CASSQIATDTGELFF.